These 14 T cell receptor beta chains were all obtained from the same sample, sequenced in a study of T cells in Graves' hyperthyroidism and ophthalmopathy. Researchers took RNA transcripts and amplified the TCR beta CDR3 regions from them. The TCR CDR3 was amplified in a first-round RT-PCR using the HTBI primer set. TCRdb itself ran the multiplex PCR reads through MiXCR, one entry per CDR3 protein. In the table there are about 560,000 distinct CDR3 sequences, approximately 15% of which are singletons. Source material: blood. The receptors shown here come from a woman younger than 35 with Graves' hyperthyroidism.

This sequence joins TRBV6-1 and TRBJ2-3, with 9 bases lining up with TRBD2. Germline lookup yields CDR1 MNHNS and CDR2 SASEGT. The CDR3 is 16 residues long. The J segment lost 0 bases and the V segment lost 3 bases, leaving 4 bases of the junction unmatched. The CDR3 bases are TGTGCCAGCAGTGATCTAGCGGGGCCTAGCACAGATACGCAGTATTTT. It specifies CASSDLAGPSTDTQYF.

This clonotype was counted at least ten times. V usage is TRBV5-6 and J usage is TRBJ2-3; TRBD2 is a possible D gene (7 bases). CDR3 length equals 15 residues. Trimming pared 0 bases from V and 3 bases from J, leaving 11 bases between. Germline V lookup: CDR1 SGHDT, CDR2 YYEEEE. The CDR3 is CASSLDRGATDTQYF. The CDR3 DNA reads as TGTGCCAGCAGCTTGGATCGGGGGGCTACAGATACGCAGTATTTT.

This clonotype was detected ten times or more. The chain has TRBV28 and TRBJ1-5; 8 bases match TRBD1. The CDR3 consists of 15 residues. V dropped 4 bases and J dropped 7; count of bases not matched to a gene: 9. Per germline, CDR1 MDHEN and CDR2 SYDVKM. The CDR3 DNA reads TGTGCCAGCAGTTCTCAAGACAGGGGTGGACAGCCCCAGCATTTT. This encodes CASSSQDRGGQPQHF.

The chain carries TRBV9 and TRBJ1-5; tentative D call: TRBD1 (6 bases). From germline, CDR1 is SGDLS and CDR2 YYNGEE. CDR3 size: 15 residues. Trimming stripped 0 bases from V and 4 bases from J, with 11 bases between. DNA for the CDR3: TGTGCCAGCAGCGTAGGGCAGGGGACGAATCAGCCCCAGCATTTT. This codes for CASSVGQGTNQPQHF.

This clonotype was counted at least ten times. The rearrangement uses TRBV20-1 and TRBJ2-7, with D possibly matching TRBD1 (6 bases). Trimming shortened V by 1 base and J by 2 bases, and 9 bases separated the two germline ends. Per the germline V gene, CDR1 is DFQATT and CDR2 is SNEGSKA (reference sequence). The CDR3 has 13 residues. As DNA, the CDR3 is TGCAGTGCTAGAGTACAGGGCCCCTACGAGCAGTACTTC. Translated: CSARVQGPYEQYF.

This clonotype was observed many times. The rearrangement links TRBV2 to TRBJ1-1; D remains unclear. Germline values: CDR1 SNHLY, CDR2 FYNNEI. The V end was cut by 7 bases, the J end by 11 bases, with 11 bases between. The CDR3 has 10 amino acids. CDR3 loop: CASTQVLAFF. The CDR3 coding sequence is TGTGCCAGCACTCAGGTCTTGGCTTTCTTT.

This clonotype came up many times. The chain links TRBV7-8 to TRBJ2-7; D remains unclear. Germline CDR1 reads SGHVS; CDR2 reads FQNEAQ. Trimming took off 3 bases at V and 2 bases at J, with 11 bases between the two ends. This CDR3 has 14 amino acids. The CDR3 bases are TGTGCCAGCAGCTTGAATCGTAAAGCCTACGAGCAGTACTTC. Its protein product is CASSLNRKAYEQYF.

This clonotype has a count of ten or more. V is TRBV27 and J is TRBJ1-2; D is uncertain. The CDR3 runs 15 residues. Germline V gene sequence: CDR1 MNHEY, CDR2 SMNVEV (reference sequence). The ends were cut back, 2 bases at V and 8 bases at J, with 18 bases in the middle. The CDR3 reads CASSLSSGQDRGYTF. The CDR3 DNA reads TGTGCCAGCAGTTTAAGTTCCGGGCAGGACCGAGGCTACACCTTC.

In its sample, this clonotype was seen many times. CDR3 bases: TGTGCCAGCAGTTACTCTTCTGTCCAGCCCCAGCATTTT. Translating it yields CASSYSSVQPQHF. The chain employs TRBV6-2 or TRBV6-3 and TRBJ1-5, with D unresolved. The CDR3 has 13 amino acids. V lost 0 bases and J lost 7, with 7 bases in between. Germline V lookup: CDR1 MNHEY, CDR2 SVGEGT.

This clonotype came up a few times. The CDR3 nucleotides are TGTGCCTGGAGTGTACGGAGGGACTCTGGAAACACCATATATTTT. Translating it yields CAWSVRRDSGNTIYF. The chain joins TRBV30 to TRBJ1-3; no firm D call. The germline V gene has CDR1 GTSNPN and CDR2 SVGIG (reference sequence). The V gene lost 0 bases and the J gene lost 0 bases, with 9 bases spanning the gap. This CDR3 spans 15 amino acids. Supplemented by reference TRBV30 and TRBJ1-3, the full variable domain reads SQTIHQWPATLVQPVGSPLSLECTVEGTSNPNLYWYRQAAGRGLQLLFYSVGIGQISSEVPQNLSASRPQDRQFILSSKKLLLSDSGFYLCAWSVRRDSGNTIYFGEGSWLTVV.

This clonotype was seen more than once but under ten times. The V call is TRBV7-8, the J call TRBJ2-3; D is unclear. Per germline, CDR1 SGHVS and CDR2 FQNEAQ. V lost 1 base to trimming and J lost 2 bases, with 13 bases between them. This CDR3 has 16 amino acids. The CDR3 sequence: CASSLVPGLNTDTQYF. The CDR3 region has the DNA TGTGCCAGCAGCTTAGTTCCGGGCCTCAACACAGATACGCAGTATTTT.

This clonotype was seen repeatedly, ten times or more. V and J are TRBV28 and TRBJ2-7; TRBD1 matches at 7 bases. The trim removed 5 bases at V and 8 bases at J, leaving 3 bases unmatched. Germline-derived CDR1 and CDR2 are MDHEN and SYDVKM. CDR3 length: 11 residues. The CDR3 spells CASSTDRQQYF. The CDR3 DNA is TGTGCCAGCAGTACGGACAGGCAGCAGTACTTC.

This clonotype was seen at least ten times. This rearrangement joins TRBV20-1 to TRBJ2-1; D remains unclear. The V gene's germline CDR1 is DFQATT and CDR2 SNEGSKA (reference sequence). V lost 0 bases to trimming and J lost 10 bases, with 16 bases between them. This CDR3 is built from 14 residues. The DNA for the CDR3 is TGCAGTGCTAGAGATCTGCTGGGGATAGGCGAGCAGTTCTTC. Amino acid sequence: CSARDLLGIGEQFF.

At least ten counts were recorded for this clonotype. CDR3 nucleotide sequence: TGCAGTCAAAGGGGACTAGCGGGACCTAACGACAATGAGCAGTTCTTC. Translation: CSQRGLAGPNDNEQFF. V usage is TRBV20-1 and J usage is TRBJ2-1; 13 bases map to TRBD2. Germline CDR1 and CDR2: DFQATT and SNEGSKA (reference sequence). V was pared by 8 bases and J by 5 bases, with 12 bases of the junction left unmatched. The CDR3 contains 16 residues.